A selection of T cell receptor beta chains follows, all from one sample in a study of T cells in Graves' hyperthyroidism and ophthalmopathy. Each CDR3 protein is one row after TCRdb ran MiXCR on the multiplex PCR reads. Of around 110,000 distinct CDR3 sequences listed, roughly 15% are singletons. The sequenced material came from blood. The receptors come from a woman in her 50s with Graves' hyperthyroidism. CDR3s include the opening cysteine and the closing phenylalanine or tryptophan. The order of the fields is D gene, clone size, V gene, J gene, CDR3 DNA, CDR3 protein. The D gene is left open where the match is weak. Not every row has a clone size; where given, it reads once, few, many or a size class.

d_gene: TRBD2; abundance: .; v_gene: TRBV5-1; j_gene: TRBJ2-1; CDR3nt: TGCGCCAGCACAACTAGCGGGACCTCCTACAATGAGCAGTTCTTC; CDR3aa: CASTTSGTSYNEQFF
d_gene: .; abundance: .; v_gene: TRBV19; j_gene: TRBJ1-6; CDR3nt: TGTGCCAGTAGTCGCCTACAGGGAGCGGATTCACCCCTCCACTTT; CDR3aa: CASSRLQGADSPLHF
d_gene: TRBD2; abundance: few; v_gene: TRBV14; j_gene: TRBJ2-5; CDR3nt: TGTGCCAGCAGCCAACAGTTAGCGGGAATGGAGACCCAGTACTTC; CDR3aa: CASSQQLAGMETQYF
d_gene: .; abundance: many; v_gene: TRBV28; j_gene: TRBJ1-3; CDR3nt: TGTGCCAGCAGGTCAGGGGAACAGGGCAACACCATATATTTT; CDR3aa: CASRSGEQGNTIYF
d_gene: TRBD1; abundance: many; v_gene: TRBV20-1; j_gene: TRBJ2-7; CDR3nt: TGCAGTGCTCTCAACACAGGGGGCCGGTACTACGAGCAGTACTTC; CDR3aa: CSALNTGGRYYEQYF
d_gene: .; abundance: few; v_gene: TRBV4-1; j_gene: TRBJ2-1; CDR3nt: TGCGCCAGCAGCCAAAACGCTCAGGGTCAAGGGGATGAGCAGTTCTTC; CDR3aa: CASSQNAQGQGDEQFF
d_gene: .; abundance: many; v_gene: TRBV2; j_gene: TRBJ2-6; CDR3nt: TGTGCCAGCAGTGAAGGGATCGGAGTCTCTGGGGCCAACGTCCTGACTTTC; CDR3aa: CASSEGIGVSGANVLTF
d_gene: TRBD1; abundance: many; v_gene: TRBV19; j_gene: TRBJ2-3; CDR3nt: TGTGCCAGTAGAGAGACAGGGGGCACAGATACGCAGTATTTT; CDR3aa: CASRETGGTDTQYF
d_gene: .; abundance: many; v_gene: TRBV7-9; j_gene: TRBJ1-1; CDR3nt: TGTGCCAGCAGCTTAGCGCTCGTGAACACTGAAGCTTTCTTT; CDR3aa: CASSLALVNTEAFF
d_gene: .; abundance: .; v_gene: TRBV2; j_gene: TRBJ1-1; CDR3nt: TGTGCCAGCAGCTCCGACAGGACCCACACTGAAGCTTTCTTT; CDR3aa: CASSSDRTHTEAFF
d_gene: .; abundance: many; v_gene: TRBV11-2; j_gene: TRBJ2-7; CDR3nt: TGTGCCAGCAGCTTGTTTGGCGAGCAGTACTTC; CDR3aa: CASSLFGEQYF
d_gene: TRBD1; abundance: many; v_gene: TRBV11-1; j_gene: TRBJ1-5; CDR3nt: TGTGCCAGCAGCGAGGGACAGGGGGCTAATCAGCCCCAGCATTTT; CDR3aa: CASSEGQGANQPQHF
d_gene: TRBD2; abundance: many; v_gene: TRBV20-1; j_gene: TRBJ2-1; CDR3nt: TGCAGTGCTAGAGATGCGGTTAGCGGGAGGGCCGCCGCGTACAATGAGCAGTTCTTC; CDR3aa: CSARDAVSGRAAAYNEQFF
d_gene: TRBD1; abundance: many; v_gene: TRBV19; j_gene: TRBJ1-1; CDR3nt: TGTGCCAGTAGTATGGGACAGCCGAACACTGAAGCTTTCTTT; CDR3aa: CASSMGQPNTEAFF
d_gene: .; abundance: many; v_gene: TRBV7-9; j_gene: TRBJ2-5; CDR3nt: TGTGCCAGCAGCTTAGGGGATCAGCACGGCGAGACCCAGTACTTC; CDR3aa: CASSLGDQHGETQYF
d_gene: .; abundance: many; v_gene: TRBV5-1; j_gene: TRBJ2-5; CDR3nt: TGCGCCAGCAGCATCGATCCGGGAGAAGAAGAGACCCAGTACTTC; CDR3aa: CASSIDPGEEETQYF
d_gene: TRBD2; abundance: many; v_gene: TRBV2; j_gene: TRBJ2-1; CDR3nt: TGTGCCAGCAGTTCGGGACTAGCGGCCAATGAGCAGTTCTTC; CDR3aa: CASSSGLAANEQFF
d_gene: TRBD1; abundance: few; v_gene: TRBV12-3/TRBV12-4; j_gene: TRBJ1-2; CDR3nt: TGTGCCAGCAGTTGGGGGACAGGGGAGTATGGCTACACCTTC; CDR3aa: CASSWGTGEYGYTF
d_gene: .; abundance: many; v_gene: TRBV18; j_gene: TRBJ1-4; CDR3nt: TGTGCCAGCTCACCAATGAGCAGATCTAATACTGAAAAACTGTTTTTT; CDR3aa: CASSPMSRSNTEKLFF
d_gene: TRBD2; abundance: many; v_gene: TRBV30; j_gene: TRBJ2-2; CDR3nt: TGTGCCTGGAGGGGTCAGCGGGAGGTGCTCACCGGGGAGCTGTTTTTT; CDR3aa: CAWRGQREVLTGELFF
d_gene: .; abundance: .; v_gene: TRBV7-3; j_gene: TRBJ2-3; CDR3nt: TGTGCCAGCAGCTTAACGGATAGCTCAGATACGCAGTATTTT; CDR3aa: CASSLTDSSDTQYF
d_gene: TRBD2; abundance: many; v_gene: TRBV5-1; j_gene: TRBJ2-2; CDR3nt: TGCGCCAGCAGCTCGGGATCGAGACTAGCGGGTTTGAACACCGGGGAGCCGTTTTTT; CDR3aa: CASSSGSRLAGLNTGEPFF
d_gene: TRBD2; abundance: many; v_gene: TRBV20-1; j_gene: TRBJ2-7; CDR3nt: TGCAGTGCTAGAGATAGCACTAGCGGGGGAACTTGGGGGGAGCAGTACTTC; CDR3aa: CSARDSTSGGTWGEQYF
d_gene: TRBD2; abundance: many; v_gene: TRBV10-3; j_gene: TRBJ2-1; CDR3nt: TGTGCCATCAGTGAGGGACTAGCGGTTTATGAGCAGTTCTTC; CDR3aa: CAISEGLAVYEQFF
d_gene: TRBD2; abundance: many; v_gene: TRBV20-1; j_gene: TRBJ2-1; CDR3nt: TGCAGTGCTAGACCCCACCCCGCGGGAGCTAGTGTTGAGCAGTTCTTC; CDR3aa: CSARPHPAGASVEQFF
d_gene: .; abundance: many; v_gene: TRBV6-6; j_gene: TRBJ2-7; CDR3nt: TGTGCCAGCAGTTACCGGGGCTCCTACGAGCAGTACTTC; CDR3aa: CASSYRGSYEQYF
d_gene: TRBD2; abundance: many; v_gene: TRBV5-4; j_gene: TRBJ2-5; CDR3nt: TGTGCCAGCAGCAAAGGGACTAGCGGAGAGACCCAGTACTTC; CDR3aa: CASSKGTSGETQYF
d_gene: .; abundance: many; v_gene: TRBV2; j_gene: TRBJ2-1; CDR3nt: TGTGCCAGCAGTGAACGGGGAGTATACAATGAGCAGTTCTTC; CDR3aa: CASSERGVYNEQFF
d_gene: TRBD1; abundance: few; v_gene: TRBV6-2/TRBV6-3; j_gene: TRBJ2-2; CDR3nt: TGTGCCAGCAGTTACCTTTTGGGGACAGCGAACACCGGGGAGCTGTTTTTT; CDR3aa: CASSYLLGTANTGELFF
d_gene: TRBD1; abundance: .; v_gene: TRBV7-9; j_gene: TRBJ2-5; CDR3nt: TGTGCCAGCAGCTCTAAGACAGGGCAGCAAGAGACCCAGTACTTC; CDR3aa: CASSSKTGQQETQYF
d_gene: TRBD2; abundance: .; v_gene: TRBV2; j_gene: TRBJ2-1; CDR3nt: TGTGCCAGCAGTGGTCCGGGACTAGCGGGAGTCAATGAGCAGTTCTTC; CDR3aa: CASSGPGLAGVNEQFF
d_gene: TRBD2; abundance: few; v_gene: TRBV24-1; j_gene: TRBJ2-1; CDR3nt: TGTGCCACCAGTGATTGGTCTAGCGGGTCCTACAATGAGCAGTTCTTC; CDR3aa: CATSDWSSGSYNEQFF
d_gene: TRBD1; abundance: .; v_gene: TRBV18; j_gene: TRBJ2-7; CDR3nt: TGTGCCAGCTCACCGACAGGGACAGGGCACGAGCAGTACTTC; CDR3aa: CASSPTGTGHEQYF
d_gene: .; abundance: many; v_gene: TRBV3-1; j_gene: TRBJ1-3; CDR3nt: TGTGCCAGCAATGGAGGGAGCTCTGGAAACACCATATATTTT; CDR3aa: CASNGGSSGNTIYF
d_gene: .; abundance: many; v_gene: TRBV2; j_gene: TRBJ1-5; CDR3nt: TGTGCCAGCAGTCATAACCCGGGTCAGCCCCAGCATTTT; CDR3aa: CASSHNPGQPQHF
d_gene: .; abundance: many; v_gene: TRBV20-1; j_gene: TRBJ1-1; CDR3nt: TGCAGTGCTAGAGATCCTAGGGTAAATGCTGAAGCTTTCTTT; CDR3aa: CSARDPRVNAEAFF
d_gene: TRBD2; abundance: many; v_gene: TRBV6-1; j_gene: TRBJ2-7; CDR3nt: TGTGCCAGCAAACTAGCGGGAGACTTCTACGAGCAGTACTTC; CDR3aa: CASKLAGDFYEQYF
d_gene: TRBD1; abundance: many; v_gene: TRBV20-1; j_gene: TRBJ2-1; CDR3nt: TGCAGTGCTAGGCAAAGCCGAGGGGGCTTGGGCTCCTACAATGAGCAGTTCTTC; CDR3aa: CSARQSRGGLGSYNEQFF
d_gene: .; abundance: many; v_gene: TRBV5-6; j_gene: TRBJ1-5; CDR3nt: TGTGCCAGCAGTTATGGGACGTCTGGGCCCCAGCATTTT; CDR3aa: CASSYGTSGPQHF
d_gene: .; abundance: many; v_gene: TRBV7-9; j_gene: TRBJ2-3; CDR3nt: TGTGCCAGCAGCTCCACCTACACAGATACGCAGTATTTT; CDR3aa: CASSSTYTDTQYF
d_gene: .; abundance: many; v_gene: TRBV5-1; j_gene: TRBJ2-6; CDR3nt: TGCGCCAGCAGCTTGGGATCATACGGGGCCAACGTCCTGACTTTC; CDR3aa: CASSLGSYGANVLTF
d_gene: TRBD2; abundance: many; v_gene: TRBV5-1; j_gene: TRBJ2-3; CDR3nt: TGCGCCAGCAGCTTGGCGGGACTAAACACAGATACGCAGTATTTT; CDR3aa: CASSLAGLNTDTQYF
d_gene: .; abundance: many; v_gene: TRBV5-6; j_gene: TRBJ2-7; CDR3nt: TGTGCCAGCAGCTTTGGAGAACGGAGCGAGCAGTACTTC; CDR3aa: CASSFGERSEQYF
d_gene: .; abundance: .; v_gene: TRBV5-1; j_gene: TRBJ2-6; CDR3nt: TGCGCCAGCAGCTTGGAGCCGACCTCTGGGGCCAACGTCCTGACTTTC; CDR3aa: CASSLEPTSGANVLTF
d_gene: .; abundance: many; v_gene: TRBV18; j_gene: TRBJ1-6; CDR3nt: TGTGCCAGCTCAGACCGCGCGTCACCCCTCCACTTT; CDR3aa: CASSDRASPLHF
d_gene: TRBD1; abundance: many; v_gene: TRBV12-3/TRBV12-4; j_gene: TRBJ1-1; CDR3nt: TGTGCCAGCAGTTTTGGGCAGGGGGCGTTTGGTTTTAACACTGAAGCTTTCTTT; CDR3aa: CASSFGQGAFGFNTEAFF
d_gene: .; abundance: many; v_gene: TRBV30; j_gene: TRBJ1-5; CDR3nt: TGTGCCTGGAGTGTAGGGGTCGGCAATCAGCCCCAGCATTTT; CDR3aa: CAWSVGVGNQPQHF
d_gene: .; abundance: many; v_gene: TRBV20-1; j_gene: TRBJ1-2; CDR3nt: TGCAGTGCTAGAGATGGGACGGGTGGGGTGTCTCGTGGCTACACCTTC; CDR3aa: CSARDGTGGVSRGYTF
d_gene: .; abundance: many; v_gene: TRBV9; j_gene: TRBJ1-1; CDR3nt: TGTGCCAGCAGCTACGGTAGGGGGGCGGCTTTCTTT; CDR3aa: CASSYGRGAAFF
d_gene: .; abundance: few; v_gene: TRBV6-9; j_gene: TRBJ2-1; CDR3nt: TGTGCCAGCAGTTACGGTGACGACTTCGGGAGCCCAAGTTCTAACTACAATGAGCAGTTCTTC; CDR3aa: CASSYGDDFGSPSSNYNEQFF
d_gene: .; abundance: many; v_gene: TRBV6-1; j_gene: TRBJ1-4; CDR3nt: TGTGCCAGCAGTGAATGGGTTGAAAAACTGTTTTTT; CDR3aa: CASSEWVEKLFF
d_gene: .; abundance: many; v_gene: TRBV24-1; j_gene: TRBJ2-3; CDR3nt: TGTGCCACCAGTCGACAGATTGAAGATACGCAGTATTTT; CDR3aa: CATSRQIEDTQYF
d_gene: .; abundance: many; v_gene: TRBV28; j_gene: TRBJ2-7; CDR3nt: TGTGCCAGCAGGTGGGGGGCCGGCGCCTACGAGCAGTACTTC; CDR3aa: CASRWGAGAYEQYF